This is a list of T cell receptor beta chains from one sample in a study of blood T cells in healthy people across ages. Using its own MiXCR run on the 5' RACE reads, TCRdb lists one record per CDR3 protein. The repertoire holds about 640,000 distinct CDR3 sequences, with under 65% as singletons. Sample: blood. These receptors all stem from a man between 60 and 70 years old in good health. Each CDR3 is given with its conserved first and last residue. The order of the fields is J gene, clone size, V gene, D gene, CDR3 protein, CDR3 DNA. The D gene is left open where the match is weak. Where a row states a size, it is once, few, many or the class of an expanded clone; other rows omit it.

TRBJ2-7,few,TRBV6-1,.,CASSERSYEQYF,TGTGCCAGCAGTGAACGAAGCTACGAGCAGTACTTC
TRBJ1-5,.,TRBV7-5,.,CISVSEPRAPQHF,.
TRBJ2-5,.,TRBV5-1,TRBD2,CASSLRASGTEETQYF,TGCGCCAGCAGCTTGCGGGCTAGCGGAACAGAAGAGACCCAGTACTTC
TRBJ1-2,.,TRBV5-4,TRBD1,CASIRTGEGGYGYTF,TGTGCCAGCATCCGGACAGGGGAAGGAGGGTATGGCTACACCTTC
TRBJ2-1,.,TRBV7-8,TRBD2,CASSKAGTSGKWEQFF,TGTGCCAGCAGCAAAGCCGGGACTAGCGGAAAATGGGAGCAGTTCTTC
TRBJ2-7,.,TRBV4-1,.,CASSQGRGQEAQYF,TGCGCCAGCAGCCAAGGTCGAGGTCAGGAGGCCCAGTACTTC
TRBJ2-1,few,TRBV5-1,TRBD2,CASSLERGGRYEQFF,TGCGCCAGCAGCTTGGAGCGGGGGGGCCGATATGAGCAGTTCTTC
TRBJ1-4,.,TRBV20-1,.,CSTQVTNEKLFF,TGCAGTACACAGGTTACTAATGAAAAACTGTTTTTT
TRBJ2-3,.,TRBV3-1,TRBD2,CASSHSLAGGTDTQYF,TGTGCCAGCAGCCATTCTCTAGCGGGGGGAACAGATACGCAGTATTTT
TRBJ2-1,.,TRBV5-1,.,CAIEGNERFF,TGCGCCATCGAGGGCAATGAGCGGTTCTTC
TRBJ2-3,.,TRBV7-9,.,CASSLARGRGHTDTQYF,TGTGCCAGCAGCTTAGCTCGGGGACGGGGCCACACAGATACGCAGTATTTT
TRBJ1-4,few,TRBV20-1,.,CSAPLGGYEKLFF,TGCAGTGCTCCATTGGGGGGATATGAAAAACTGTTTTTT
TRBJ1-5,.,TRBV4-1,.,CASSHAGRQGNQPQHF,TGCGCCAGCAGCCATGCCGGGAGGCAGGGAAATCAGCCCCAGCATTTT
TRBJ2-5,.,TRBV2,.,CASIGSQETQYF,TGTGCCAGCATAGGATCCCAAGAGACCCAGTACTTC
TRBJ2-3,once,TRBV29-1,TRBD1,CSVDVQGAPADTQYF,TGCAGCGTTGACGTACAGGGGGCTCCCGCAGATACGCAGTATTTT
TRBJ2-2,.,TRBV12-3/TRBV12-4,TRBD2,CASSSPSGGHTGELFF,TGTGCCAGCAGTTCCCCTAGCGGGGGCCATACCGGGGAGCTGTTTTTT
TRBJ1-6,.,TRBV9,.,CASSADSAHSPLHF,TGTGCCAGCAGCGCAGACAGTGCACATTCACCCCTCCACTTT
TRBJ1-6,few,TRBV27,TRBD1,CASSTDRGNSPLHF,TGTGCCAGCAGTACGGACAGGGGAAATTCACCCCTCCACTTT
TRBJ2-7,few,TRBV7-6,TRBD2,CASSLAPPSRGLDSYEQYF,TGTGCCAGCAGCTTAGCACCGCCTTCGAGGGGACTAGATTCCTACGAGCAGTACTTC
TRBJ2-2,.,TRBV10-3,TRBD1,CAISPGGNTGELFF,TGTGCCATCAGTCCAGGGGGGAACACCGGGGAGCTGTTTTTT
TRBJ2-7,.,TRBV6-5,TRBD1,CASSYLPTTGGASYEQYF,TGTGCCAGCAGTTACTTACCCACGACAGGGGGCGCATCCTACGAGCAGTACTTC
TRBJ2-1,.,TRBV18,.,CASSPLGEQFF,TGTGCCAGCTCACCTTTAGGGGAGCAGTTCTTC
TRBJ2-1,.,TRBV10-3,.,CAISDGGAGASEQFF,TGTGCCATCAGTGACGGAGGGGCCGGGGCCAGTGAGCAGTTCTTC
TRBJ1-1,.,TRBV6-6,.,CASKMRAEAFF,TGTGCCAGCAAAATGAGGGCTGAAGCTTTCTTT
TRBJ1-1,.,TRBV4-2,TRBD1,CASSPHQDRGFTEAFF,TGTGCCAGCAGCCCTCACCAGGACAGGGGATTCACTGAAGCTTTCTTT
TRBJ2-5,.,TRBV5-1,.,CASSQQTVQETQYF,TGCGCCAGCAGCCAACAGACAGTGCAAGAGACCCAGTACTTC
TRBJ2-1,few,TRBV5-1,.,CASSLSATGSSNEQFF,TGCGCCAGCAGCCTCTCCGCGACAGGAAGTAGCAATGAGCAGTTCTTC
TRBJ2-3,.,TRBV7-2,TRBD1,CASRFGTGVADTQYF,TGTGCCAGCAGATTCGGGACAGGGGTGGCAGATACGCAGTATTTT
TRBJ2-7,.,TRBV6-1,TRBD2,CASSEARGGFRPYEQYF,TGTGCCAGCAGTGAAGCGCGGGGAGGGTTTCGGCCATACGAGCAGTACTTC
TRBJ2-3,.,TRBV6-5,TRBD2,CASIQNSGGATQYF,TGTGCCAGCATCCAAAACAGCGGGGGGGCGACGCAGTATTTT
TRBJ1-5,few,TRBV12-3/TRBV12-4,.,CASSQSGTPTNQPQHF,TGTGCCAGCAGCCAGTCCGGGACACCTACGAATCAGCCCCAGCATTTT
TRBJ2-2,.,TRBV24-1,TRBD2,CATSDPGLVRDTGELFF,TGTGCCACCAGTGATCCGGGACTAGTTAGGGACACCGGGGAGCTGTTTTTT
TRBJ2-7,.,TRBV12-3/TRBV12-4,TRBD1,CASRLGQGVAYEQYF,TGTGCCAGCAGACTGGGACAGGGAGTAGCCTACGAGCAGTACTTC
TRBJ2-5,.,TRBV3-1,.,CASGQLETQYF,TGTGCCAGCGGCCAATTGGAGACCCAGTACTTC
TRBJ2-7,.,TRBV9,.,CASSATEASYEQYF,TGTGCCAGCAGCGCCACAGAGGCCTCCTACGAGCAGTACTTC
TRBJ1-1,.,TRBV6-2/TRBV6-3,.,CASSYSGQKTWNTEAFF,TGTGCCAGCAGTTACTCAGGACAGAAAACTTGGAACACTGAAGCTTTCTTT
TRBJ2-7,.,TRBV20-1,TRBD2,CSAGSGNYEQYF,TGCAGTGCTGGTAGCGGGAACTACGAGCAGTACTTC
TRBJ1-6,.,TRBV20-1,.,CSATTALSYNSPLHF,TGCAGTGCAACGACGGCCCTCTCCTATAATTCACCCCTCCACTTT
TRBJ2-3,.,TRBV28,.,CASSVVFPDTQYF,TGTGCCAGCTCCGTTGTGTTTCCAGATACGCAGTATTTT
TRBJ2-7,once,TRBV18,.,CASSPNSGRTTYEQYF,TGTGCCAGCTCACCAAACTCAGGCCGGACTACCTACGAGCAGTACTTC
TRBJ2-7,few,TRBV2,.,CASSREPAYEQYF,TGTGCCAGCAGCCGCGAGCCTGCCTACGAGCAGTACTTC
TRBJ1-2,few,TRBV21-1,.,CARRCGTPNNYGYTF,TGTGCCAGGAGATGCGGGACCCCGAATAACTATGGCTACACCTTC
TRBJ1-2,.,TRBV20-1,TRBD1,CSARGRDRGAYGYTF,TGCAGTGCTAGAGGCCGGGACAGGGGGGCTTATGGCTACACCTTC
TRBJ1-1,.,TRBV20-1,.,CSATAPEAFF,TGCAGTGCAACTGCCCCTGAAGCTTTCTTT
TRBJ2-5,.,TRBV7-8,.,CASSSTSKETQYF,TGTGCCAGCAGCTCGACTAGTAAAGAGACCCAGTACTTC
TRBJ2-1,.,TRBV6-5,.,CASWSGPSLPYNEQFF,TGTGCCAGCTGGTCCGGGCCTAGTTTACCTTACAATGAGCAGTTCTTC
TRBJ2-1,few,TRBV28,TRBD2,CASTKLAGGHLEQFF,TGTGCCAGCACGAAACTAGCGGGGGGGCATCTTGAGCAGTTCTTC
TRBJ2-4,few,TRBV25-1,.,CASSVARENIQYF,TGTGCCAGCAGTGTCGCCCGGGAAAACATTCAGTACTTC